This T cell receptor (beta chain) was captured by sequencing in a study of radiation and T cells in renal cell carcinoma. Repertoires were generated with immunoSEQ multiplex PCR, while TCRdb's copy carries only in-frame clones and drops some. The sample shows tens of thousands of clones, about half of them seen only once. V was shortened by 0 bases and J by 2 bases, with 9 bases between the two germline ends. This CDR3 contains 14 residues. The germline V gene encodes CDR1 SGHNT and CDR2 YYREEE (reference sequence). Regarding treatment: 15 Gy SBRT to primary tumor, nephrectomy 4 weeks later. The input for sequencing was tumor tissue, taken from a patient whose treatment included radiotherapy and nephrectomy. This sequence originates from a woman aged 45-59 years with renal cell carcinoma. This chain joins TRBV5-4 and TRBJ2-7; D uncertain. The CDR3 sequence: CASSLVSSPYEQYF. The CDR3 DNA sequence: TGTGCCAGCAGCTTGGTTTCATCCCCCTACGAGCAGTACTTC.